These T cell receptor beta chains were read from a single sample in a study of OX40 agonist ivuxolimab in advanced cancers. The repertoire was sequenced with immunoSEQ multiplex PCR; TCRdb's copy has only in-frame clones and lacks some. The sample records around 65,000 clones, almost 90% being singletons. The sequenced sample was CD4+ or CD8+ T cells sorted from blood, obtained in a trial of the OX40 agonist ivuxolimab. These receptors were collected from an adult with an advanced solid tumor such as melanoma, head and neck, liver or kidney cancer. Each CDR3 is given with its conserved first and last residue. The order of the fields is CDR3 DNA, CDR3 protein, J gene, clone size, V gene, D gene. D genes are given only for firm matches. Clone size is stated in some rows and not others, as once, few, many or a class when expanded.

CDR3nt: TGTGCCTGGAACCAACAACAGGGTCCTAGGTGCACAGATACGCAGTATTTT
CDR3aa: CAWNQQQGPRCTDTQYF
j_gene: TRBJ2-3
abundance: -
v_gene: TRBV30
d_gene: -

CDR3nt: TGTGCCAGTAGTACACCCCGCTCAGGACAGGGAGATCGCACCGGGGAGCTGTTTTTT
CDR3aa: CASSTPRSGQGDRTGELFF
j_gene: TRBJ2-2
abundance: once
v_gene: TRBV27
d_gene: TRBD1

CDR3nt: TGTGCCAGTAGCCCGACAGGGGGTCGTCAGCCCCAGCATTTT
CDR3aa: CASSPTGGRQPQHF
j_gene: TRBJ1-5
abundance: few
v_gene: TRBV19
d_gene: TRBD1

CDR3nt: TGTGCCAGCAGGCCAACCGGGGGGACCTACGAGCAGTACTTC
CDR3aa: CASRPTGGTYEQYF
j_gene: TRBJ2-7
abundance: -
v_gene: TRBV14
d_gene: TRBD2

CDR3nt: TGTGCCAGCAGCCAACTTTTGGGGTACGAGCAGTACTTC
CDR3aa: CASSQLLGYEQYF
j_gene: TRBJ2-7
abundance: -
v_gene: TRBV4-2
d_gene: -

CDR3nt: TGTGCCAGCAGTTTCCCCCGTTCTAGCGGGAGTGGCGAGCAGTACTTC
CDR3aa: CASSFPRSSGSGEQYF
j_gene: TRBJ2-7
abundance: -
v_gene: TRBV28
d_gene: TRBD2

CDR3nt: TGTGCCAGCAGATCAACTTCCGGGACAGGGTCTTACAATGAGCAGTTCTTC
CDR3aa: CASRSTSGTGSYNEQFF
j_gene: TRBJ2-1
abundance: few
v_gene: TRBV11-1
d_gene: TRBD1

CDR3nt: TGTGCCAGCAGCCCACCGGTTGAGGTGAACACTGAAGCTTTCTTT
CDR3aa: CASSPPVEVNTEAFF
j_gene: TRBJ1-1
abundance: -
v_gene: TRBV6-6
d_gene: -

CDR3nt: TGTGCCAGCAGTTTCACCCAAAACATTCAGTACTTC
CDR3aa: CASSFTQNIQYF
j_gene: TRBJ2-4
abundance: -
v_gene: TRBV5-8
d_gene: -

CDR3nt: TGTGCCAGCAGCCCACGACCCCTCGGGACAGGGTTACATGGGGAAAAACTGTTTTTT
CDR3aa: CASSPRPLGTGLHGEKLFF
j_gene: TRBJ1-4
abundance: -
v_gene: TRBV7-2
d_gene: TRBD1

CDR3nt: TGTGCCAGCAGTCTACAGGGGGCGAATGGCTACACCTTC
CDR3aa: CASSLQGANGYTF
j_gene: TRBJ1-2
abundance: -
v_gene: TRBV28
d_gene: TRBD1

CDR3nt: TGTGCCAGCAGCGGGGGCGTCCAAGAGACCCAGTACTTC
CDR3aa: CASSGGVQETQYF
j_gene: TRBJ2-5
abundance: -
v_gene: TRBV7-2
d_gene: -

CDR3nt: TGTGCCAGCAGCTTAGATCGCAGGGGTGGAGCTGGGGCCAACGTCCTGACTTTC
CDR3aa: CASSLDRRGGAGANVLTF
j_gene: TRBJ2-6
abundance: -
v_gene: TRBV7-6
d_gene: -

CDR3nt: TGCAGCGTTCGGGGGCACCTCTCCTACAATGAGCAGTTCTTC
CDR3aa: CSVRGHLSYNEQFF
j_gene: TRBJ2-1
abundance: few
v_gene: TRBV29-1
d_gene: -

CDR3nt: TGTGCCAGCCTTCCGCAGCCGAGCTCCTACAATGAGCAGTTCTTC
CDR3aa: CASLPQPSSYNEQFF
j_gene: TRBJ2-1
abundance: -
v_gene: TRBV6-5
d_gene: -

CDR3nt: TGTGCCATCAGTGAGGCTTGGGCAGCGGATGAGCAGTTCTTC
CDR3aa: CAISEAWAADEQFF
j_gene: TRBJ2-1
abundance: -
v_gene: TRBV10-3
d_gene: -

CDR3nt: TGTGCCAGCAGTTACCTTCAGGGGGGAGAAAAACTGTTTTTT
CDR3aa: CASSYLQGGEKLFF
j_gene: TRBJ1-4
abundance: once
v_gene: TRBV28
d_gene: TRBD1

CDR3nt: TGTGCCAGCTCACAAGGGACAGGGACTGAAGAGACCCAGTACTTC
CDR3aa: CASSQGTGTEETQYF
j_gene: TRBJ2-5
abundance: -
v_gene: TRBV18
d_gene: TRBD1

CDR3nt: TGTGCCAGCAGTGTAAGTGAGCAGTTCTTC
CDR3aa: CASSVSEQFF
j_gene: TRBJ2-1
abundance: -
v_gene: TRBV2
d_gene: -

CDR3nt: TGTGCCAGCAGTTCCCAGACAGGAGCATCCTACGAGCAGTACTTC
CDR3aa: CASSSQTGASYEQYF
j_gene: TRBJ2-7
abundance: -
v_gene: TRBV28
d_gene: -

CDR3nt: TGTGCCAGCAGCTTCTTCTCTGGAAACACCATATATTTT
CDR3aa: CASSFFSGNTIYF
j_gene: TRBJ1-3
abundance: -
v_gene: TRBV5-5
d_gene: -

CDR3nt: TGTGCCAGCAGCTTAGGACAGAACAATGAGCAGTTCTTC
CDR3aa: CASSLGQNNEQFF
j_gene: TRBJ2-1
abundance: -
v_gene: TRBV11-2
d_gene: -

CDR3nt: TGTGCCAGCAGCCGACAGGGGGCGCCGACCGGGGAGCTGTTTTTT
CDR3aa: CASSRQGAPTGELFF
j_gene: TRBJ2-2
abundance: -
v_gene: TRBV7-2
d_gene: TRBD1

CDR3nt: TGTGCCAGCAGACTTCTACCCACAGGGGAAGGCTACACCTTC
CDR3aa: CASRLLPTGEGYTF
j_gene: TRBJ1-2
abundance: -
v_gene: TRBV2
d_gene: TRBD1

CDR3nt: TGCGCCAGCAGCTTCCCGTGGACAGATACGCAGTATTTT
CDR3aa: CASSFPWTDTQYF
j_gene: TRBJ2-3
abundance: once
v_gene: TRBV5-1
d_gene: -

CDR3nt: TGTGCCAGCAGCGGGGGGACTAGCGGGACCTACGAGCAGTACTTC
CDR3aa: CASSGGTSGTYEQYF
j_gene: TRBJ2-7
abundance: few
v_gene: TRBV11-2
d_gene: TRBD2

CDR3nt: TGTGCCAGCATGAGGTCGGGAGGCACCGGGGAGCTGTTTTTT
CDR3aa: CASMRSGGTGELFF
j_gene: TRBJ2-2
abundance: -
v_gene: TRBV27
d_gene: TRBD2

CDR3nt: TGTGCCAGCATTTGGGGGCGGAACATTCAGTACTTC
CDR3aa: CASIWGRNIQYF
j_gene: TRBJ2-4
abundance: -
v_gene: TRBV28
d_gene: -

CDR3nt: TGTGCCAGCAGCTTACTCGGAGACAGGGGTATCGATACGCAGTATTTT
CDR3aa: CASSLLGDRGIDTQYF
j_gene: TRBJ2-3
abundance: -
v_gene: TRBV7-9
d_gene: TRBD1

CDR3nt: TGTGCCAGCAGCGGACAGACAGGGAACACTGAAGCTTTCTTT
CDR3aa: CASSGQTGNTEAFF
j_gene: TRBJ1-1
abundance: -
v_gene: TRBV9
d_gene: -

CDR3nt: TGTGCCAGCAGCCAAGAATTGGGGGAGCGGGGCCCCACAGATACGCAGTATTTT
CDR3aa: CASSQELGERGPTDTQYF
j_gene: TRBJ2-3
abundance: -
v_gene: TRBV14
d_gene: TRBD2

CDR3nt: TGCAGCGTTGTGGACACGACCTACGAGCAGTACTTC
CDR3aa: CSVVDTTYEQYF
j_gene: TRBJ2-7
abundance: medium-sized
v_gene: TRBV29-1
d_gene: -

CDR3nt: TGCGCCAGCAGCCCCGGACAGGGGAGTTTCAATCAGCCCCAGCATTTT
CDR3aa: CASSPGQGSFNQPQHF
j_gene: TRBJ1-5
abundance: medium-sized
v_gene: TRBV4-1
d_gene: TRBD1

CDR3nt: TGTGCCAGCAGTTTTAGACAGCCCCAGCATTTT
CDR3aa: CASSFRQPQHF
j_gene: TRBJ1-5
abundance: -
v_gene: TRBV28
d_gene: -

CDR3nt: TGCGCCAGCAGCCAGGGACATATGAACACTGAAGCTTTCTTT
CDR3aa: CASSQGHMNTEAFF
j_gene: TRBJ1-1
abundance: -
v_gene: TRBV5-1
d_gene: -

CDR3nt: TGTGCCAGCCGGGATCCCGGAGGGACCGGCTATGGCTACACCTTC
CDR3aa: CASRDPGGTGYGYTF
j_gene: TRBJ1-2
abundance: few
v_gene: TRBV6-1
d_gene: -

CDR3nt: TGTGCCAGCAGCCCAAGGACAGGGACTAACTATGGCTACACCTTC
CDR3aa: CASSPRTGTNYGYTF
j_gene: TRBJ1-2
abundance: -
v_gene: TRBV7-2
d_gene: TRBD1

CDR3nt: TGTGCCAGCAGTCCGGCGGGGGGCGTGGGAAACACCATATATTTT
CDR3aa: CASSPAGGVGNTIYF
j_gene: TRBJ1-3
abundance: -
v_gene: TRBV7-9
d_gene: -

CDR3nt: TGTGCCAGCAGCCAAGGGGGTACTAGCGGGAGTAGGTTCAATGAGCAGTTCTTC
CDR3aa: CASSQGGTSGSRFNEQFF
j_gene: TRBJ2-1
abundance: -
v_gene: TRBV4-2
d_gene: TRBD2

CDR3nt: TGCGCCAGCAGCCAAGAATGGTGGGGAGGTGCTTTCTTT
CDR3aa: CASSQEWWGGAFF
j_gene: TRBJ1-1
abundance: -
v_gene: TRBV4-1
d_gene: -

CDR3nt: TGTGCCAGCAGCGTACTGGCCGGGGAGGGCGCAGATACGCAGTATTTT
CDR3aa: CASSVLAGEGADTQYF
j_gene: TRBJ2-3
abundance: -
v_gene: TRBV9
d_gene: TRBD2

CDR3nt: TGTGCCAGCAGCCTTGGACTAGCGGAGCCTTCCTACAATGAGCAGTTCTTC
CDR3aa: CASSLGLAEPSYNEQFF
j_gene: TRBJ2-1
abundance: -
v_gene: TRBV5-4
d_gene: TRBD2

CDR3nt: TGTGCCAGTAGTATAGGTTTTAGCCGCTCTGCAGATACGCAGTATTTT
CDR3aa: CASSIGFSRSADTQYF
j_gene: TRBJ2-3
abundance: -
v_gene: TRBV19
d_gene: -

CDR3nt: TGTGCCAGCAGCTCGGCTAGCAATTCCTACAATGAGCAGTTCTTC
CDR3aa: CASSSASNSYNEQFF
j_gene: TRBJ2-1
abundance: -
v_gene: TRBV7-2
d_gene: -

CDR3nt: TGTGCCAGCAGTTCCCTGGGCACCGGGGAGCTGTTTTTT
CDR3aa: CASSSLGTGELFF
j_gene: TRBJ2-2
abundance: -
v_gene: TRBV27
d_gene: -

CDR3nt: TGCGCCAGCAGCTTGGAAGGGACCCCTTCACCCCTCCACTTT
CDR3aa: CASSLEGTPSPLHF
j_gene: TRBJ1-6
abundance: -
v_gene: TRBV5-1
d_gene: -

CDR3nt: TGTGCCAGCTCTAACCAGATGGGGAACACTGAAGCTTTCTTT
CDR3aa: CASSNQMGNTEAFF
j_gene: TRBJ1-1
abundance: -
v_gene: TRBV18
d_gene: -

CDR3nt: TGTGCCAGCAGCTTTGGGGGCACGAGCTCTGGAAACACCATATATTTT
CDR3aa: CASSFGGTSSGNTIYF
j_gene: TRBJ1-3
abundance: -
v_gene: TRBV11-2
d_gene: -

CDR3nt: TGCGCCAGCAGCCAAGATAAAGTTGCGGGCCGGGCCCACACCTTC
CDR3aa: CASSQDKVAGRAHTF
j_gene: TRBJ1-2
abundance: -
v_gene: TRBV4-3
d_gene: -

CDR3nt: TGTGCCAGCAGTTTCGGTTCGGTTATGAACACTGAAGCTTTCTTT
CDR3aa: CASSFGSVMNTEAFF
j_gene: TRBJ1-1
abundance: -
v_gene: TRBV6-5
d_gene: -

CDR3nt: TGTGCCAGCTCGACAGGGGGGCACGAGCAGTACTTC
CDR3aa: CASSTGGHEQYF
j_gene: TRBJ2-7
abundance: -
v_gene: TRBV19
d_gene: TRBD1

CDR3nt: TGTGCCAGCAGCTCGTATTACAGCGAGCAGTACTTC
CDR3aa: CASSSYYSEQYF
j_gene: TRBJ2-7
abundance: -
v_gene: TRBV7-2
d_gene: -

CDR3nt: TGTGCCAGCAGCTTAGTGACAGGGATGGCTGAAAAACTGTTTTTT
CDR3aa: CASSLVTGMAEKLFF
j_gene: TRBJ1-4
abundance: -
v_gene: TRBV7-9
d_gene: TRBD1

CDR3nt: TGTGCCAGCAGCCGTGACAGAGGCACAGATACGCAGTATTTT
CDR3aa: CASSRDRGTDTQYF
j_gene: TRBJ2-3
abundance: -
v_gene: TRBV7-8
d_gene: -

CDR3nt: TGCGCCAGCAGCCCCGGGACAGGGGGGTTCACTGAAGCTTTCTTT
CDR3aa: CASSPGTGGFTEAFF
j_gene: TRBJ1-1
abundance: -
v_gene: TRBV5-1
d_gene: TRBD1

CDR3nt: TGTGCCAGCAGTCTCCTAGGGGAAAAACTGTTTTTT
CDR3aa: CASSLLGEKLFF
j_gene: TRBJ1-4
abundance: -
v_gene: TRBV28
d_gene: -

CDR3nt: TGTGCCAGCAGTCGCAAAGGGACTGGAAACACCATATATTTT
CDR3aa: CASSRKGTGNTIYF
j_gene: TRBJ1-3
abundance: -
v_gene: TRBV6-5
d_gene: -

CDR3nt: TGTGCCAGCAGCTCGGGGCTACTTGGACAGGTAGGCTACGAGCAGTACTTC
CDR3aa: CASSSGLLGQVGYEQYF
j_gene: TRBJ2-7
abundance: -
v_gene: TRBV13
d_gene: TRBD1

CDR3nt: TGTGCCAGCTCACCACAGGAGGCATCTATCTACGAGCAGTACTTC
CDR3aa: CASSPQEASIYEQYF
j_gene: TRBJ2-7
abundance: -
v_gene: TRBV18
d_gene: -

CDR3nt: TGTGCCAGCAGCCCTAGACTAAACTACAATGAGCAGTTCTTC
CDR3aa: CASSPRLNYNEQFF
j_gene: TRBJ2-1
abundance: -
v_gene: TRBV9
d_gene: -